This section outlines one T cell receptor (beta chain) sequence together with its context. In the source study's methods: Using reference gene primer amplification, nucleated cell counts were estimated. Profiled with immunoSEQ multiplex PCR; TCRdb holds only in-frame clones, not every one. V and J calls and clone size are those listed in that table; D and trimming were worked out from the DNA. The table records 37,000 or so clones, 89% of them present only once. These data come from a study of blood T cell repertoires in COVID-19. About the study: The samples span acute and convalescent COVID-19 from the United States, Italy and Spain. T cells, B-cell-depleted T cells, or PBMCs supplied cDNA or gDNA.

This CDR3 contains 14 residues. V was pared by 6 bases and J by 3 bases, with 5 bases of the junction left unmatched. CDR1 MNHEY and CDR2 SVGAGI come from the germline V gene. Sequences were obtained from peripheral blood. The source is a human donor in a cohort sampled during active COVID-19. The V gene is TRBV6-5, the J gene TRBJ2-1; 7 nucleotides line up with TRBD1. The CDR3 loop is CASRGQNNYNEQFF. In nucleotides, the CDR3 is TGTGCCAGCAGGGGACAGAATAACTACAATGAGCAGTTCTTC.